This TCR beta chain was obtained from a study of cytomegalovirus exposure and HLA in healthy donors. Study-level points and caveats: Analyzed later, most CMV-associated TCR beta chains appeared HLA-restricted. Specific recognition of CMV antigens was confirmed in vitro for three chains (all CMV-associated).

Primers for the PCR totalled 60 Vbeta and 13 Jbeta. Produced via immunoSEQ multiplex PCR; TCRdb's table is partial and in-frame only. The table counts some 72,000 clones; roughly 0.8% lies in the top ten. V gave up 0 bases and J gave up 2 bases, with 14 bases separating them. There are 16 residues in the CDR3. Germline CDR1 is SGHRS and CDR2 is YFSETQ. Details on this clone: The antigen is undetermined.

The chain uses TRBV5-1 and TRBJ2-5; perhaps TRBD2 as D (5 bases). The sequence was collected from a boy under 18 in good health and CMV-seronegative. The sample was PBMCs. CDR3 nucleotides: TGCGCCAGCAGCTTGGGCCCGCATGGACTGCAAGAGACCCAGTACTTC. Translated: CASSLGPHGLQETQYF.